These 9 T cell receptor beta chains were all obtained from the same sample, sequenced in a study of a mutant IDH1 vaccine in newly diagnosed glioma. Time point specified: week 23, last vaccination. The study gave 300 ug of mutant IDH1 20-mer peptide per vaccine dose, with topical imiquimod. Only in-frame clones appear in the TCRdb table, and some are missing; sequencing was by immunoSEQ multiplex PCR. This table holds about 41,000 clones, under 80% found once. Antigens for these TCRs are unknown. Sequenced here: PBMCs, sampled from a glioma patient whose treatment included an IDH1 peptide vaccine. Receptor source: a middle-aged woman with glioma. Some clones in this sample may be carry-over from other donors' samples.

The gene calls are TRBV5-4 and TRBJ2-1; D is possibly TRBD1 (5 bases). The CDR3 has 15 residues. Germline values: CDR1 SGHNT, CDR2 YYREEE (reference sequence). Trimming pared 4 bases from V and 4 bases from J, leaving 15 bases between. This CDR3 reads CASSVKSRDYNEQFF. The DNA of the CDR3 is TGTGCCAGCAGCGTCAAGTCCAGGGATTACAATGAGCAGTTCTTC.

The chain combines TRBV27 with TRBJ2-7; D gene uncertain. The CDR3 is made up of 13 amino acids. The germline gives CDR1 MNHEY, CDR2 SMNVEV (reference sequence). Trimming took 4 bases from V and 3 from J, leaving 10 bases between them. CDR3 sequence: CASSYRTDYEQYF. DNA of the CDR3: TGTGCCAGCAGTTACCGGACGGACTACGAGCAGTACTTC.

This chain joins TRBV6-5 and TRBJ1-1, with a tentative D call TRBD1 (6 bases). V lost 4 bases to trimming and J lost 8 bases, with 11 bases between them. The CDR3 has 12 residues. Germline values: CDR1 MNHEY, CDR2 SVGAGI. Here the CDR3 reads CASSLSQGEAFF. DNA of the CDR3: TGTGCCAGCAGTTTATCCCAGGGGGAAGCTTTCTTT.

This clone was seen more than once but under ten times. The genes are TRBV4-3 and TRBJ2-5; 10 bases are a match to TRBD1. The CDR3 is 16 residues long. Germline V gene data show CDR1 as LGHNA and CDR2 as YSLEER. J lost 7 bases, V lost 1 base, and 9 bases had no gene match. DNA of the CDR3: TGCGCCAGCAGCCAAGTCCCCGGGACAGGGGCCGCGACCCAGTACTTC. It codes for CASSQVPGTGAATQYF.

The DNA for the CDR3 is TGTGCCAGCAGCTTCCCTGGCCCCGGGAATTCCGGGGAGCTGTTTTTT. Protein product: CASSFPGPGNSGELFF. The V call is TRBV11-2, the J call TRBJ2-2, with D maybe TRBD2 (5 bases). The CDR3 has 16 amino acids. Germline CDR1 SGHAT, CDR2 FQNNGV. Trimming took 3 bases from V and 6 from J, leaving 17 bases between them.

This clone has only a few counts. This chain joins TRBV29-1 and TRBJ2-1; TRBD1 matches at 9 bases. The CDR3 spans 19 residues. CDR1 and CDR2 (germline): SQVTM, ANQGSEA. V lost 5 bases to trimming and J lost 6 bases; unmatched junction nucleotides: 23. CDR3: CSVKGVLWGQGRLGNEQFF. In DNA, the CDR3 is TGCAGCGTTAAGGGGGTTCTGTGGGGACAGGGTAGATTGGGCAATGAGCAGTTCTTC.

The genes are TRBV5-1 and TRBJ2-7, with D possibly matching TRBD2 (6 bases). This CDR3 contains 15 residues. The ends were cut back, 0 bases at V and 0 bases at J, with 10 bases in the middle. The germline gives CDR1 SGHRS, CDR2 YFSETQ. The CDR3 sequence is CASSLGRGSSYEQYF. The CDR3 DNA reads TGCGCCAGCAGCTTGGGCCGGGGGAGCTCCTACGAGCAGTACTTC.

The rearrangement joins TRBV4-2 to TRBJ1-2; the match to TRBD1 covers 8 bases. CDR3 size: 14 residues. The V gene end was trimmed by 4 bases and the J gene end by 6 bases; junction bases not matched to a gene: 7. Germline V lookup: CDR1 LGHNA, CDR2 YNFKEQ. The CDR3 coding sequence is TGTGCCAGCAGCCTATCGACAGGGGACGATGGCTACACCTTC. Residues: CASSLSTGDDGYTF.

The chain combines TRBV29-1 with TRBJ1-1; 8 bases match TRBD1. V was clipped by 6 bases and J by 4 bases; unmatched bases: 4. The CDR3 is 12 residues long. Looked up from germline, CDR1 is SQVTM and CDR2 is ANQGSEA. CDR3 coding DNA: TGCAGCGTAGCAGGGGGCGTCACTGAAGCTTTCTTT. Protein: CSVAGGVTEAFF.